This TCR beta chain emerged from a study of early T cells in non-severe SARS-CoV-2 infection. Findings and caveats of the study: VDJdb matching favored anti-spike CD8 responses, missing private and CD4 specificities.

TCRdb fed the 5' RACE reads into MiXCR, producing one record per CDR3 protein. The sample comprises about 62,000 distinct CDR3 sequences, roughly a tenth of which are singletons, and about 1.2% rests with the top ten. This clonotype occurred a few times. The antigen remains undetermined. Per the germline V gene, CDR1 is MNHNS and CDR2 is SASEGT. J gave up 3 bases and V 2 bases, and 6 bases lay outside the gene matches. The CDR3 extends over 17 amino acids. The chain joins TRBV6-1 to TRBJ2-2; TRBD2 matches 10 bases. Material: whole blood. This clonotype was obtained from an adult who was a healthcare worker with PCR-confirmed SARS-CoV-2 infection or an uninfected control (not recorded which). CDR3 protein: CASSEPLLAGDTGELFF. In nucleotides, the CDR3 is TGTGCCAGCAGTGAACCACTTCTAGCGGGGGACACCGGGGAGCTGTTTTTT.